The next 2 T cell receptor beta chains were all read from a single sample in a study of T cell responses to AZD1222 COVID-19 vaccine. Assay used: immunoSEQ multiplex PCR; TCRdb lists only in-frame clones, some missing. Of roughly 100,000 clones listed, 90% are singletons. The sequenced sample was peripheral blood, obtained on day 0 of AZD1222 vaccination. The source is an adult in good health.

V usage is TRBV19 and J usage is TRBJ2-2; 7 bases match TRBD1. V lost 8 bases, J lost 2 bases, and 5 bases stayed unmatched. From germline, CDR1 is LNHDA and CDR2 SQIVND (reference sequence). The CDR3 sequence is 14 residues long. This CDR3 is CASRDRDNTGELFF. The CDR3 nucleotides are TGTGCCAGTCGTGACAGGGACAACACCGGGGAGCTGTTTTTT.

The chain uses TRBV28 and TRBJ1-2, with 7 bases lining up with TRBD1. With V trimmed by 4 bases and J by 8 bases, 10 bases remained unmatched. The CDR3 has 14 residues. Germline CDR1 MDHEN, CDR2 SYDVKM. CDR3 residues: CASSSRTGAGGYTF. CDR3 in DNA: TGTGCCAGCAGTTCTCGAACAGGGGCTGGCGGCTACACCTTC.